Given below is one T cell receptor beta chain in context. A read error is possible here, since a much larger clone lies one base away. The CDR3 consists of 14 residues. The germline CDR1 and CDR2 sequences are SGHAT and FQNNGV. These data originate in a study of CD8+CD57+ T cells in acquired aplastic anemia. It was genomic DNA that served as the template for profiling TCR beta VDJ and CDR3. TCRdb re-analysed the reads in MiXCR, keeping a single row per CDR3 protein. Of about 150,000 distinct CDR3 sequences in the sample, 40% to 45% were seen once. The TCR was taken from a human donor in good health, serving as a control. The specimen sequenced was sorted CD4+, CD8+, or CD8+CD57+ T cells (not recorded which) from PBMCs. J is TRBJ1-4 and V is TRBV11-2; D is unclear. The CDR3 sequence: CTSSLVGGNEKLFF. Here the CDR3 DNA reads TGTACCAGCAGCTTAGTAGGCGGTAATGAAAAACTGTTTTTT.